This record concerns one TCR beta chain sequence. Trimming pared 2 bases from V and 8 bases from J, leaving 12 bases between. The CDR3 spans 14 residues. Germline assignment: CDR1 MNHEY and CDR2 SVGAGI. This entry is derived from a study of blood T cell repertoires in COVID-19. Study overall: The cDNA or gDNA used as material had been derived from T cells, B-cell-depleted T cells, or PBMCs.

Authors' data handling: Amplified reference gene primers provided the basis for estimating nucleated cell counts. The repertoire was sequenced with immunoSEQ multiplex PCR; TCRdb's copy has only in-frame clones and lacks some. V and J calls and clone size are those listed in that table; D and trimming were worked out from the DNA. Among over 15,000 clones listed, approximately 90% were seen once. Sample: peripheral blood. This TCR was sampled from a human donor with active COVID-19. The donor label of this sample is uncertain. V gene TRBV6-5 combines with J gene TRBJ1-4, with a weak D call TRBD1 (6 bases). DNA of the CDR3: TGTGCCAGCAGTTACGACAGGTCCTCCGAAAAACTGTTTTTT. Its protein product is CASSYDRSSEKLFF.